The clone carrying this TCR beta chain was recorded many times. Its antigen is not identified. This record belongs to a study of breast tumors, draining lymph nodes, adjacent tissues. General observations from the study: Luminal-like breast cancer showed significantly greater tumor-nontumor repertoire similarity than basal-like breast cancer did. Tumor T cell lymph node origin was a supported hypothesis, not proven. Tumor repertoires ranked between lymph nodes and nontumor tissue in diversity, with V and J gene preferences. Data fit most tumor T cells coming from lymph node, expanding in tumor.

Axillary draining lymph nodes of breast cancer patients supplied the node samples. Each CDR3 protein gets one entry after TCRdb re-called the multiplex PCR reads with MiXCR. This sample has under 250,000 distinct CDR3 sequences, with 32% found just once. CDR1 is SGHRS, CDR2 YFSETQ, per germline. CDR3 size: 13 residues. V trimming: 7 bases; J trimming: 0 bases; junction bases outside the gene matches: 2. This chain joins TRBV5-1 and TRBJ1-2, with 8 bases aligning to TRBD1. The sequenced material came from axillary lymph node tissue. The receptor was derived from a female donor with breast cancer. Some clones in this sample may be carry-over from other donors' samples. This chain's CDR3 is CASGTGPNYGYTF. CDR3 coding DNA: TGCGCCAGCGGGACAGGCCCTAACTATGGCTACACCTTC.